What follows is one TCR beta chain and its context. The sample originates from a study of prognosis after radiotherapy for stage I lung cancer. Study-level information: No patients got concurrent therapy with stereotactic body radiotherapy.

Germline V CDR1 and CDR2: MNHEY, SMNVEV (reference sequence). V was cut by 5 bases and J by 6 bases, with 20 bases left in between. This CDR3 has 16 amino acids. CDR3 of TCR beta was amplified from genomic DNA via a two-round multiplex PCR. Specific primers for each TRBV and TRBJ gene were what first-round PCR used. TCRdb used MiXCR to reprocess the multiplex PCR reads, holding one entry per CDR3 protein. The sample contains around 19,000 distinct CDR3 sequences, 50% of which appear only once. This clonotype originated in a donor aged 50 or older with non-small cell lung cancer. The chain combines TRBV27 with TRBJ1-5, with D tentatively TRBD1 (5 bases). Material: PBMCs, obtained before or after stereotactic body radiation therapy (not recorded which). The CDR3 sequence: CASSLDPQVKGQPQHF. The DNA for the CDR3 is TGTGCCAGCAGTCTAGATCCACAGGTAAAGGGTCAGCCCCAGCATTTT.